What follows is one T cell receptor beta chain and its context. Its antigen is unidentified. The data belong to a study of T-cell reconstitution after alpha-beta-depleted transplantation in children. Notes on the study in general: By about two months after transplant, alpha-beta T cells reportedly arose from several hundred graft clones that had expanded. Certain patients had high TCRbeta diversity at day 60, and it came from recipient T cells and thymic progenitors that survived. The main origin of T-cell counts and diversity one year after transplant was newly produced T cells.

TCRbeta library construction was performed incorporating unique molecular identifiers. TCRdb reanalysed the PCR reads using MiXCR and keeps one entry per CDR3 protein. The table shows about 420,000 distinct CDR3 sequences, with about 16% occurring only once. Trimming took off 7 bases at V and 2 bases at J, with 21 bases between the two ends. CDR3 length: 16 residues. Germline lookup yields CDR1 SQVTM and CDR2 ANQGSEA. This material consisted of PBMCs, mostly from graft donor cells, taken 360 days after TCRalphabeta/CD19-depleted stem cell transplant. The chain combines TRBV29-1 with TRBJ2-1, with D tentatively TRBD1 (5 bases). The clonotype comes from a boy younger than two who had a stem cell transplant for Wiskott-Aldrich syndrome, so the T cells may come from the graft donor. This CDR3 is CSASGPRARTYNEQFF. The CDR3 DNA sequence: TGCAGCGCATCCGGGCCCAGGGCCAGAACCTACAATGAGCAGTTCTTC.